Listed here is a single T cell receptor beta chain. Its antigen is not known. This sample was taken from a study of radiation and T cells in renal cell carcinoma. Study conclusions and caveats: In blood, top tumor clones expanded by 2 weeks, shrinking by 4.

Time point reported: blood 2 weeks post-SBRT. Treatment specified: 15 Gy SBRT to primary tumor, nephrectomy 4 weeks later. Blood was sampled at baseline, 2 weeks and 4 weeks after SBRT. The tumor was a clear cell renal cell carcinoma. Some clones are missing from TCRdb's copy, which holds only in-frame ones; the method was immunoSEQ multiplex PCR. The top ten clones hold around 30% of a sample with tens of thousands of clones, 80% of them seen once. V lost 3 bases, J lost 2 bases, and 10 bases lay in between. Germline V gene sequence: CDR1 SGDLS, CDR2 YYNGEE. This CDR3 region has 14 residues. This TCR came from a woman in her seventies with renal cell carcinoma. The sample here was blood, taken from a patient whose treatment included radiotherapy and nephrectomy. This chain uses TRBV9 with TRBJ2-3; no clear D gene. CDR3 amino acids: CASSDDVPTDTQYF. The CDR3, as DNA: TGTGCCAGCAGCGACGACGTACCCACAGATACGCAGTATTTT.